This is a list of T cell receptor beta chains from one sample in a study of response to subunit inactivated influenza vaccine. TCRdb ran MiXCR on the RT-PCR reads and lists one entry per CDR3 protein. This sample carries over 400,000 distinct CDR3 sequences, approximately 9.9% of them seen once, and the ten largest clones take over 9.5%. Sequenced material: PBMCs from blood, taken roughly 45 days after vaccination. The origin of the receptors is a man in his fifties or sixties who received an inactivated influenza vaccine. CDR3s leave out the opening cysteine and the closing phenylalanine or tryptophan. Clone size, where shown, is once, few, many, or a class for clones that have expanded.

>13|TRBV3-1|-
ASSQGTGGSNIQY
>12|TRBV5-1|many
ASSRDRVNQPQH
>15|TRBV5-1|few
ASSSRDRPSGANVLT
>15|TRBV6-2/TRBV6-3|-
ASSYARTSRGQETQY
>11|TRBV29-1|-
SVAPGPFNEQF
>12|TRBV3-1|few
ASSQGAPTDTQY
>13|TRBV27|few
ASSGLRVDTGELF
>11|TRBV5-6|few
ASSLSGGQPQH
>12|TRBV12-3/TRBV12-4|-
ASSLFVQSYEQY
>13|TRBV4-3|-
ASSQDPGTSYEQY
>13|TRBV4-2|few
ASSQAGAREETQY
>15|TRBV18|-
ASSPQGSRESYEKLF
>12|TRBV7-6|few
ASSLVNVNTEAF
>14|TRBV7-6|-
ASSLDAGLSGNTIY
>11|TRBV20-1|-
SVAGGPVYEQY
>12|TRBV12-3/TRBV12-4|few
ASSPRGGNYGYT
>13|TRBV5-1|-
ASSLDGGGTETQY
>12|TRBV4-3|-
ASSRRQGIEKLF
>14|TRBV10-3|few
AISESYWQGTNEQF
>15|TRBV5-1|-
ASSPGASGGLGKTQY
>14|TRBV5-1|-
ASSLASGGSDGEQF
>11|TRBV12-3/TRBV12-4|few
ASRFSDGTEAF
>17|TRBV5-6|few
ASTAPQPDGNGNRYEQY
>13|TRBV20-1|-
SANYGLAHTDTQY
>13|TRBV11-1|-
ASSLTDLRGTEAF
>14|TRBV28|few
ASSLYDTSPYNEQF
>12|TRBV10-3|-
AIGRDRDQETQY
>14|TRBV2|-
ASSATGTSILDTQY
>14|TRBV7-6|many
ASSPRSGSSTDTQY
>11|TRBV20-1|few
SAWGGYNSPLH
>10|TRBV12-3/TRBV12-4|few
ASSLFGWPAF
>12|TRBV12-3/TRBV12-4|-
ASSFLGQAGGYT
>13|TRBV5-1|many
ASSPARRAIETQY
>15|TRBV12-3/TRBV12-4|-
ASSVAVGIFEDQPQH
>12|TRBV10-3|many
AITMDRVNTEAF
>11|TRBV28|few
AISRGQDTEAF
>14|TRBV6-5|many
ASSYSMAGKNSPLH
>15|TRBV6-2/TRBV6-3|many
ASSPRTTGGQIYGYT
>12|TRBV7-2|-
ASSLQTVNYGYT
>10|TRBV20-1|few
SASGDSYEQY
>11|TRBV11-2|-
ASSHVSTGELF
>12|TRBV30|many
ACFLSAGANVLT
>16|TRBV5-1|-
ASSLARIGQGNTGELF
>12|TRBV5-6|many
ASRLAGGYNEQF
>12|TRBV12-3/TRBV12-4|few
ASRGQVGSPPLH
>11|TRBV5-1|many
ASSLAGPYEQY
>10|TRBV18|many
ASSPREYEQY
>13|TRBV4-2|few
ASSQDRLSGNTIY
>13|TRBV4-3|-
ASSQDYRLGGELF
>10|TRBV12-3/TRBV12-4|many
ASSSVVYEQY
>9|TRBV20-1|many
SARTAYEQY
>11|TRBV9|-
ASSVAGLDTQY
>10|TRBV20-1|many
SARPGNTEAF
>11|TRBV29-1|few
SVKQKSSYEQY
>12|TRBV20-1|-
SAGPQGGGYGYT
>14|TRBV6-2/TRBV6-3|-
ASSFSGVANTGELF
>14|TRBV15|-
ATSRDLLVSGETQY
>14|TRBV5-6|many
ASSPSRAWSYNEQF
>11|TRBV6-1|few
ASSNPFSDEQF